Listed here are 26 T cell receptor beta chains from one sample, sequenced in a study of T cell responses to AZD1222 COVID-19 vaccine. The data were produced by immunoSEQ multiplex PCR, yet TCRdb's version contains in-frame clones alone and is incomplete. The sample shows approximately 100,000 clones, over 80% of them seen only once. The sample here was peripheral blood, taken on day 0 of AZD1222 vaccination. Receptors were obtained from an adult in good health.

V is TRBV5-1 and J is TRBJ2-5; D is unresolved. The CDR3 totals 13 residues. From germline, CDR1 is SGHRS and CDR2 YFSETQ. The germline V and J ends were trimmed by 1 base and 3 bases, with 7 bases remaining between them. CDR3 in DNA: TGCGCCAGCAGCTTGCTGTCAGAAGAGACCCAGTACTTC. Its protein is CASSLLSEETQYF.

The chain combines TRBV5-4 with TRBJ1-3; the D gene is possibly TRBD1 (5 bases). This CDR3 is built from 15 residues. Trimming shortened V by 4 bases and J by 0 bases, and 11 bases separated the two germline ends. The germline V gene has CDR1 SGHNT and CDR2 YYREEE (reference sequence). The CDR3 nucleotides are TGTGCCAGCAGCCGGGACGCCTCCTCTGGAAACACCATATATTTT. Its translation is CASSRDASSGNTIYF.

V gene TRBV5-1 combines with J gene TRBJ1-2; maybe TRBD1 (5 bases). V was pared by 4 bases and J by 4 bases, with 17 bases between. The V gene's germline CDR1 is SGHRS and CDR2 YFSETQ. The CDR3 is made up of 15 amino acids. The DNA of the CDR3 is TGCGCCAGCAGCCCTGGGGGTTCTGTTATCTATGGCTACACCTTC. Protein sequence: CASSPGGSVIYGYTF.

The CDR3 region is CSVERLLREGVYGYTF. CDR3 coding DNA: TGCAGCGTTGAGAGGCTCTTGCGAGAGGGCGTCTATGGCTACACCTTC. V gene TRBV29-1 combines with J gene TRBJ1-2, with no clear D. Trimming removed 3 bases from V and 4 bases from J, with 21 bases in between. Germline loops: CDR1 SQVTM, CDR2 ANQGSEA. CDR3 length: 16 amino acids.

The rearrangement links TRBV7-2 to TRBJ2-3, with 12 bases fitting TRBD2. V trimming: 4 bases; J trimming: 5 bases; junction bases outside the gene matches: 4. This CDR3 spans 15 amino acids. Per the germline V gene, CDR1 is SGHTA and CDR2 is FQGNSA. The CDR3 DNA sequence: TGTGCCAGCAGCTCACTAGCGGGGGGCCGAGATACGCAGTATTTT. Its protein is CASSSLAGGRDTQYF.

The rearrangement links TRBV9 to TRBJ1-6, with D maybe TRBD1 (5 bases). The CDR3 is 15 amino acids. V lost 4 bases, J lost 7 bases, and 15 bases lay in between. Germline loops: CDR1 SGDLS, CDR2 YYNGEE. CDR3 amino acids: CASSISQGPNSPLHF. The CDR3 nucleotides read TGTGCCAGCAGCATATCTCAGGGTCCCAATTCACCCCTCCACTTT.

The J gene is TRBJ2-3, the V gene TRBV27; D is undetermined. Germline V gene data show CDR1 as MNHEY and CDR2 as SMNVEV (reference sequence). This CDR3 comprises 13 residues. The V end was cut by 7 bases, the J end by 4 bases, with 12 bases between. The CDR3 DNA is TGTGCCAGCATCTCCCCGCCCCCAGATACGCAGTATTTT. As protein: CASISPPPDTQYF.

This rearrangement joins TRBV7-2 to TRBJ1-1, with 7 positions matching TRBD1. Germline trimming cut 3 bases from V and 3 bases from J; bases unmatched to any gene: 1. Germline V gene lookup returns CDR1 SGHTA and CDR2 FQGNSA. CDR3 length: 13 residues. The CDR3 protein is CASSFTGDTEAFF. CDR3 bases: TGTGCCAGCAGCTTTACAGGGGACACTGAAGCTTTCTTT.

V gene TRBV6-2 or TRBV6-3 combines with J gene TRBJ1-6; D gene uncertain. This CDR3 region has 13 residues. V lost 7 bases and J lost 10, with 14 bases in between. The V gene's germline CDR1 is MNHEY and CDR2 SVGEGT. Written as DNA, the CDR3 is TGTGCCAGCACCCCTACGCCGGGGTCACCCCTCCACTTT. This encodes CASTPTPGSPLHF.

In DNA form, the CDR3 reads TGTGCCAGCAGTGAAACGAAGGTGACCTACTATGGCTACACCTTC. This encodes CASSETKVTYYGYTF. The V gene is TRBV6-1, the J gene TRBJ1-2, with no clear D. This CDR3 region has 15 residues. V lost 2 bases to trimming and J lost 3 bases, with 13 bases between them. Germline-derived CDR1 and CDR2 are MNHNS and SASEGT.

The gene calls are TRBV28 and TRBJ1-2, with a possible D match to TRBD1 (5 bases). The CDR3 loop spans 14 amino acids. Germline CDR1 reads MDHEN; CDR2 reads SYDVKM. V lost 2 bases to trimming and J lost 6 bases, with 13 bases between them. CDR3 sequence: CASSLLGPLHGYTF. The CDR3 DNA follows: TGTGCCAGCAGTTTACTGGGGCCACTCCATGGCTACACCTTC.

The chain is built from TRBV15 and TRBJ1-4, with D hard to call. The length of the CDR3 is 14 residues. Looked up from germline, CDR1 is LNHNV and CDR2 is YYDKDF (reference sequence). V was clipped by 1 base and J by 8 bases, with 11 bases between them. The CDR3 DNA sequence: TGTGCCACCAGCAGAGCGGGGATGGACGAAAAACTGTTTTTT. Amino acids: CATSRAGMDEKLFF.

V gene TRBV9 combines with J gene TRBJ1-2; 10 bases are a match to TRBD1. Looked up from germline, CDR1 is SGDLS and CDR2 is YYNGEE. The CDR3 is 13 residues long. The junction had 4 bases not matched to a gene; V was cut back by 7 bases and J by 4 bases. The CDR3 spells CASGTGAIYGYTF. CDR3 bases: TGTGCCAGCGGGACAGGGGCCATCTATGGCTACACCTTC.

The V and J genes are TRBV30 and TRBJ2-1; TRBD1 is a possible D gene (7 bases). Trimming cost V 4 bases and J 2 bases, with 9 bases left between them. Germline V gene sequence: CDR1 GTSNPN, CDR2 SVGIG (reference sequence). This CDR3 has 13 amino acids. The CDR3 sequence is CAWTRGAYNEQFF. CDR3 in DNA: TGTGCCTGGACCAGGGGGGCCTACAATGAGCAGTTCTTC.

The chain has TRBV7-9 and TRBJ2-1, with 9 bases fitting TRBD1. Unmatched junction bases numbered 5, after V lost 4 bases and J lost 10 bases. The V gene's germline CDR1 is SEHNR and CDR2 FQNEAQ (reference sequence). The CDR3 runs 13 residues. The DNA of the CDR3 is TGTGCCAGCAGCTCCTCCGGGACAGGGGAGCAGTTCTTC. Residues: CASSSSGTGEQFF.

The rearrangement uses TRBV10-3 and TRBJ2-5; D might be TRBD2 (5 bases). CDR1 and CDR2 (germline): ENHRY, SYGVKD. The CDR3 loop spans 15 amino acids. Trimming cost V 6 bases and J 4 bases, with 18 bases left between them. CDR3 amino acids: CAIRQRSGFGETQYF. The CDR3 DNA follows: TGTGCCATCAGACAAAGGTCGGGATTTGGAGAGACCCAGTACTTC.

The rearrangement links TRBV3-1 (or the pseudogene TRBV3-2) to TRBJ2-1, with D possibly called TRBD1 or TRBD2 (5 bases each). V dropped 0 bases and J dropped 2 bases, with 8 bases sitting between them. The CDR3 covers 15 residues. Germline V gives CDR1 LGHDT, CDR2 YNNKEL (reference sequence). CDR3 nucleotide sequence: TGTGCCAGCAGCCAAGACTTGGGGGCCTACAATGAGCAGTTCTTC. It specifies CASSQDLGAYNEQFF.

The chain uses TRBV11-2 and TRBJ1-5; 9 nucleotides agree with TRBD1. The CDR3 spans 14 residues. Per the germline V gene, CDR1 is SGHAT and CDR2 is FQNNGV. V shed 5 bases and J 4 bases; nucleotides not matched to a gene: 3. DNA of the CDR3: TGTGCCAGCAGCCGACAGGGGGATAATCAGCCCCAGCATTTT. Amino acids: CASSRQGDNQPQHF.

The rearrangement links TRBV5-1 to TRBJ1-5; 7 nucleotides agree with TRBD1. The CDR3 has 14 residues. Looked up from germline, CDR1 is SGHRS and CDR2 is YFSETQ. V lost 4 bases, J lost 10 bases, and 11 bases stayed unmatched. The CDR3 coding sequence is TGCGCCAGCAGCCCAGGACAGGAGGGGGGACCCCAGCATTTT. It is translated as CASSPGQEGGPQHF.

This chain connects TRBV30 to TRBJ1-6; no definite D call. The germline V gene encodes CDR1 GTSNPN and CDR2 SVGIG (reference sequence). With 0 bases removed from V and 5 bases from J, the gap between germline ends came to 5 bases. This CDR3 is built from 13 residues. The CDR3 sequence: CAWSVQNNSPLHF. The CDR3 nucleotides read TGTGCCTGGAGTGTACAAAATAATTCACCCCTCCACTTT.

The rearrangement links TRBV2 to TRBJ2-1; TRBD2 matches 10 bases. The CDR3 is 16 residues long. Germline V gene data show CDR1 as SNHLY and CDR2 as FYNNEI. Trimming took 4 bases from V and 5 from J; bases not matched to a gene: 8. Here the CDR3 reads CASSVSTSGADNEQFF. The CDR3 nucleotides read TGTGCCAGCAGTGTATCCACTAGCGGGGCCGACAATGAGCAGTTCTTC.

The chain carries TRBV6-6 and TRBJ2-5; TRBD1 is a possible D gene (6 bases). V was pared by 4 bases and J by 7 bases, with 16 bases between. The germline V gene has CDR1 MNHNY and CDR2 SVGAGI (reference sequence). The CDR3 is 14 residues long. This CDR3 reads CASSFTGLPGTQYF. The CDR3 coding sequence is TGTGCCAGCAGTTTCACAGGGCTACCTGGGACCCAGTACTTC.

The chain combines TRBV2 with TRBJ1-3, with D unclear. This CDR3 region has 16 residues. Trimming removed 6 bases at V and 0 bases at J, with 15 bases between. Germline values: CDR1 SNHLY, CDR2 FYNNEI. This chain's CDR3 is CASSPNGRNSGNTIYF. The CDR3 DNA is TGTGCCAGCAGCCCAAATGGCCGTAACTCTGGAAACACCATATATTTT.

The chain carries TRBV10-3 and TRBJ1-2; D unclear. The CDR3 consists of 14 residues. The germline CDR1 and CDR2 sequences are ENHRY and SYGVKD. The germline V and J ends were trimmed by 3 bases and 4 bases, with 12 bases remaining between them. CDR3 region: CAISDDLRGYGYTF. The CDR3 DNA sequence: TGTGCCATCAGTGACGACCTCCGAGGCTATGGCTACACCTTC.

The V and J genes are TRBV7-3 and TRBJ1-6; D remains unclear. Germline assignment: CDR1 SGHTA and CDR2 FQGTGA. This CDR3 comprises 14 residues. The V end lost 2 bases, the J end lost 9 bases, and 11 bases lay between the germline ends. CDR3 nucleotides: TGTGCCAGCAGCTTATCAGACGGGCGTTCACCCCTCCACTTT. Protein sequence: CASSLSDGRSPLHF.

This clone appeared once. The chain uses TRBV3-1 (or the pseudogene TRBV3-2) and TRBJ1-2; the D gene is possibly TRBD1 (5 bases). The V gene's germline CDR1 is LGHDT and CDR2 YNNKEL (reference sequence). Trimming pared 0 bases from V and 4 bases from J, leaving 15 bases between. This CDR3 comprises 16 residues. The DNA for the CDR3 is TGTGCCAGCAGCCAAGATGACCGGGGCGCAATCTATGGCTACACCTTC. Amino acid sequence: CASSQDDRGAIYGYTF.